The text below deals with one T cell receptor (beta chain). The data derive from a study of cytomegalovirus exposure and HLA in healthy donors. The CDR3 totals 17 residues. Germline assignment: CDR1 SEHNR and CDR2 FQNEAQ (reference sequence). The V segment lost 5 bases and the J segment 2 bases; nucleotides outside the gene matches: 10. The PCR contained 60 Vbeta and 13 Jbeta primers. Some clones are missing from TCRdb's copy, which holds only in-frame ones; the method was immunoSEQ multiplex PCR. Of roughly 160,000 clones in the sample, roughly 70% are singletons; the top ten hold approximately 1.4%.

Sequencing was done on a sample of PBMCs. The chain recombines TRBV7-9 with TRBJ2-1; 9 nucleotides agree with TRBD2. The source of this sequence is a girl between 5 and 17 years old in good health and CMV-seronegative. The CDR3, as DNA: TGTGCCAGCAGCGGCCGATCTAGCGGGGTTACCTACAATGAGCAGTTCTTC. Amino acids: CASSGRSSGVTYNEQFF.